This T cell receptor (beta chain) is from a study of post-analysis software for immune sequencing data. Points from the study as a whole: Roughly five TRBV segments, including TRBV5-6, TRBV5-1 and TRBV20-1, were more frequent in patients than controls.

Included in the TCR beta cDNA libraries were unique molecular identifiers. TCRdb re-called the PCR reads with MiXCR, one entry per CDR3 protein. The sample has roughly 540,000 distinct CDR3 sequences, less than 40% seen once. Trimming removed 0 bases from V and 2 bases from J, with 19 bases in between. Germline assignment: CDR1 ENHRY and CDR2 SYGVKD. The CDR3 is 18 amino acids. This clonotype was seen more than once but under ten times. The antigen remains undetermined. V usage is TRBV10-3 and J usage is TRBJ2-5, with D possibly TRBD2 on 5 matching bases. Specimen: blood. The sequence was collected from a girl aged 2-17 years with multiple sclerosis. The CDR3 bases are TGTGCCATCAGTGAGTCGTTGACTCCGGGGTCCAATCAAGAGACCCAGTACTTC. Amino acid sequence: CAISESLTPGSNQETQYF.